The 2 T cell receptor beta chains below all came from one sample that was sequenced in a study of cytomegalovirus exposure and HLA in healthy donors. The PCR employed 60 Vbeta primers together with 13 Jbeta primers. The method was immunoSEQ multiplex PCR; TCRdb's version includes in-frame clones alone and lacks a portion of them. The sample yields about 120,000 clones, approximately 80% seen once. The specimen was PBMCs. The receptors originated from a human donor in good health.

The rearrangement links TRBV11-3 to TRBJ2-2, with 9 bases that match TRBD1. V shed 0 bases, J shed 5 bases, and the junction held 7 bases outside the gene matches. The CDR3 is 17 residues long. Germline V lookup: CDR1 SGHNT, CDR2 YENEEA. CDR3 sequence reads: CASSLDPTGGGTGELFF. CDR3 nucleotide sequence: TGTGCCAGCAGCTTAGATCCGACAGGGGGGGGAACCGGGGAGCTGTTTTTT.

Here the CDR3 reads CASSFGLAGGLNTGELFF. The CDR3 DNA sequence: TGTGCCAGCAGTTTCGGACTAGCGGGAGGGCTGAACACCGGGGAGCTGTTTTTT. The rearrangement uses TRBV6-7 and TRBJ2-2; 15 bases agree with TRBD2. TRBV6-7 is marked as an open reading frame, function uncertain. CDR3 length equals 18 residues. With V trimmed by 4 bases and J by 1 base, 4 bases remained unmatched.